Following are 9 T cell receptor beta chains from one sample sequenced in a study of T-cell memory formation after mild COVID-19. TCRdb passed the 5' RACE reads through MiXCR, listing each CDR3 protein once. In the table there are 300,000 to 350,000 distinct CDR3 sequences, more than 13% of which are singletons. Sequenced material: PBMCs or a T cell subset sorted from them (not recorded which). Receptor source: a young man who had mild COVID-19 (a few samples of this study predate the infection). Cell type and time point are not known.

Many counts were recorded for this clonotype. The chain recombines TRBV12-3 or TRBV12-4 with TRBJ2-5, with unresolved D. V was cut by 3 bases and J by 1 base, with 12 bases left in between. The CDR3 runs 15 residues. This chain's CDR3 is CASSFGDRFQETQYF. CDR3 DNA: TGTGCCAGCAGTTTCGGTGACCGCTTCCAAGAGACCCAGTACTTC.

In nucleotides, the CDR3 is TGTGCCAGTACCACAGCAGCGGGGGTCTACAATGAGCAGTTCTTC. The encoded protein is CASTTAAGVYNEQFF. The genes are TRBV19 and TRBJ2-1; 8 bases line up with TRBD2. The CDR3 is made up of 15 amino acids. The germline gives CDR1 LNHDA, CDR2 SQIVND (reference sequence). The trim removed 7 bases at V and 3 bases at J, leaving 8 bases unmatched.

The chain recombines TRBV9 with TRBJ1-2; the D is unclear. The CDR3 is made up of 15 amino acids. Trimming took 0 bases from V and 6 from J, leaving 15 bases between them. Germline CDR1 and CDR2: SGDLS and YYNGEE. CDR3 sequence: CASSVAEAGWNGYTF. CDR3 bases: TGTGCCAGCAGCGTAGCAGAAGCAGGCTGGAATGGCTACACCTTC.

This clonotype has only a few counts. The final CDR3 position lacks the conserved phenylalanine or tryptophan, pointing to a likely read error. The limits of the CDR3 on the DNA are not certain, so only TCRdb's listed CDR3 is given. The rearrangement joins TRBV2 to TRBJ1-2; the table names TRBD1, a call not compared with the DNA. CDR1 and CDR2 from the germline V gene are SNHLY and FYNNEI. The CDR3 has 8 residues if both end residues are counted. CDR3: CASTARRG.

The CDR3 here is CASGLPQDTDTQYF. In nucleotides, the CDR3 is TGTGCCAGCGGGCTCCCTCAAGACACAGATACGCAGTATTTT. The chain couples TRBV6-5 to TRBJ2-3; D not certain. V dropped 8 bases and J dropped 2 bases, with 14 bases sitting between them. Germline loops: CDR1 MNHEY, CDR2 SVGAGI. The length of the CDR3 is 14 residues.

V gene TRBV6-2 or TRBV6-3 combines with J gene TRBJ1-1; D is possibly TRBD1 (5 bases). V shed 2 bases and J shed 4 bases, with 11 bases lying between them. This CDR3 has 14 residues. CDR1 MNHEY and CDR2 SVGEGT come from the germline V gene. CDR3 region: CASSYVSGGTEAFF. The CDR3 DNA reads TGTGCCAGCAGTTACGTCTCGGGGGGCACTGAAGCTTTCTTT.

In its sample, this clonotype was seen a few times. The V and J genes are TRBV7-9 and TRBJ1-1, with D possibly TRBD1 on 6 matching bases. V was shortened by 5 bases and J by 0 bases, with 16 bases between the two germline ends. Germline assignment: CDR1 SEHNR and CDR2 FQNEAQ (reference sequence). The CDR3 covers 16 residues. The CDR3 DNA is TGTGCCAGCAGCGACGGAGGGGGTGGGATGAACACTGAAGCTTTCTTT. This encodes CASSDGGGGMNTEAFF.

The chain links TRBV9 to TRBJ2-3, with D maybe TRBD2 (6 bases). This CDR3 is 16 amino acids long. Trimming cost V 3 bases and J 0 bases, with 14 bases left between them. CDR1 is SGDLS and CDR2 is YYNGEE in the germline V gene. CDR3 region: CASSADGGPSTDTQYF. The DNA of the CDR3 is TGTGCCAGCAGCGCCGACGGGGGACCTAGCACAGATACGCAGTATTTT. Combining the CDR3 with reference TRBV9 and TRBJ2-3 gives the whole variable domain DSGVTQTPKHLITATGQRVTLRCSPRSGDLSVYWYQQSLDQGLQFLIQYYNGEERAKGNILERFSAQQFPDLHSELNLSSLELGDSALYFCASSADGGPSTDTQYFGPGTRLTVL.

The V gene is TRBV21-1, the J gene TRBJ2-3; no check of the table's D call, TRBD1, against the DNA was made. TRBV21-1 is recorded as a pseudogene. CDR3 length: 15 amino acids. This CDR3 is CASSKAQGSSDTQYF. Here the CDR3 DNA reads TGTGCCAGCAGCAAAGCACAGGGGAGTTCGGATACGCAGTATTTT.